The TCR beta chain described here comes from a study of shared clonotypes between healthy human individuals. Study findings and constraints: Estimated richness values were generally larger in naive subsets than in memory subsets.

A note on this clone: The antigen is not known.

At a deep level, the assay was run. Study processing details: Filtering was not the same, since immunoSEQ gave junction-only sequences without quality scores. Measured with immunoSEQ multiplex PCR; TCRdb has only the in-frame clones, and not every one. For V, J and clone size, that table is used; D and trimming come from the DNA. Of 950,000 to 1,300,000 clones in the sample, under 80% are singletons; the top ten hold approximately 1.5%. CDR1 and CDR2 from the germline V gene are GTSNPN and SVGIG (reference sequence). This CDR3 has 12 residues. V was cut by 3 bases and J by 9 bases, with 12 bases left in between.

The chain couples TRBV30 to TRBJ2-1; the D is unclear. This TCR came from a young man in good health. The sequenced material came from memory CD4+ T cells sorted from blood. Described subset: CD45RA-negative fraction. The CDR3: CAWRRLESEQFF. In DNA, the CDR3 is TGTGCCTGGAGACGTCTAGAGAGTGAGCAGTTCTTC.